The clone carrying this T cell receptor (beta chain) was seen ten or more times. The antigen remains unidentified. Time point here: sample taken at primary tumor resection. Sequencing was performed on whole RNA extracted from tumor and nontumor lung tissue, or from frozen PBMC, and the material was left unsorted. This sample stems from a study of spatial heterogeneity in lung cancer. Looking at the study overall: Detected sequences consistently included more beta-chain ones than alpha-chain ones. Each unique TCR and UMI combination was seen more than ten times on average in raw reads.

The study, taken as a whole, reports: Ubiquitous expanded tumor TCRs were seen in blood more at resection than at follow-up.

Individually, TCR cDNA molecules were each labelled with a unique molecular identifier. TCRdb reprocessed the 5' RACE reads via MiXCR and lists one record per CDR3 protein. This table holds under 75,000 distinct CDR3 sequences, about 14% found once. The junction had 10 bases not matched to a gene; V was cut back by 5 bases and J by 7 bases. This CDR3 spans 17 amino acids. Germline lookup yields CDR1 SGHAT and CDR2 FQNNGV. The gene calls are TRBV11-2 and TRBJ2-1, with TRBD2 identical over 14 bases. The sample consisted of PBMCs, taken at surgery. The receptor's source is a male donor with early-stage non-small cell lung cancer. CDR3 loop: CASSDTSRLAGGNEQFF. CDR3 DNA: TGTGCCAGCAGCGATACATCCCGACTAGCGGGGGGGAATGAGCAGTTCTTC. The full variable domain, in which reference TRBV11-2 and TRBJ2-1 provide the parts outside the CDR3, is EAGVAQSPRYKIIEKRQSVAFWCNPISGHATLYWYQQILGQGPKLLIQFQNNGVVDDSQLPKDRFSAERLKGVDSTLKIQPAKLEDSAVYLCASSDTSRLAGGNEQFFGPGTRLTVL.